This entry is about one TCR beta chain. The antigen remains unidentified. Trimming stripped 0 bases from V and 8 bases from J, with 11 bases between. Germline lookup yields CDR1 SGDLS and CDR2 YYNGEE. The CDR3 covers 13 residues. This sample is drawn from a study of T cell repertoires in cytomegalovirus infection. On the study more broadly: CMV epitopes that were recently identified and HLA-C-restricted were used alongside well-studied HLA-B-restricted ones.

Each CDR3 protein gets one entry after TCRdb re-called the reads with MiXCR. The repertoire holds about 120,000 distinct CDR3 sequences, over 25% seen once, with around two fifths in the top ten. The sample in question was CD8+ T cells from cultured PBMCs, obtained from culture after CMV antigen stimulation. The V call is TRBV9, the J call TRBJ1-2; D is ambiguous. This TCR came from a human donor in good health (CMV status not recorded). Some clones in this sample may be carry-over from other donors' samples. CDR3 sequence reads: CASSVGDLGGYTF. DNA for the CDR3: TGTGCCAGCAGCGTAGGGGATCTCGGGGGCTACACCTTC. Variable domain in full (rest from reference TRBV9 and TRBJ1-2): DSGVTQTPKHLITATGQRVTLRCSPRSGDLSVYWYQQSLDQGLQFLIQYYNGEERAKGNILERFSAQQFPDLHSELNLSSLELGDSALYFCASSVGDLGGYTFGSGTRLTVV.